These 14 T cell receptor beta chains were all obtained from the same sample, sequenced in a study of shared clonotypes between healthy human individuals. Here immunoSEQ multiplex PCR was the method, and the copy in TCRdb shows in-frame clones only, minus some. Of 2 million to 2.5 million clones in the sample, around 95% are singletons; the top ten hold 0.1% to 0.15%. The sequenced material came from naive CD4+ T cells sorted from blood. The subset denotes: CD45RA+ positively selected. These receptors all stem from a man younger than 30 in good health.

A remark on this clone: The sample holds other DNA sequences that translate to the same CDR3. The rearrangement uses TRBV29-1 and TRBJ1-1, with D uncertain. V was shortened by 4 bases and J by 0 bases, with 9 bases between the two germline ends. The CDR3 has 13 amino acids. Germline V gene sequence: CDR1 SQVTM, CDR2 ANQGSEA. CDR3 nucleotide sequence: TGCAGCGTTGTACGCGGGGTGAACACTGAAGCTTTCTTT. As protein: CSVVRGVNTEAFF.

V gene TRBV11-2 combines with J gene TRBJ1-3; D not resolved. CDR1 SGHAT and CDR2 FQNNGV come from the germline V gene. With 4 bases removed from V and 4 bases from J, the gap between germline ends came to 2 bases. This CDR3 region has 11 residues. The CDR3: CASSWGNTIYF. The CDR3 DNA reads TGTGCCAGCAGCTGGGGAAACACCATATATTTT.

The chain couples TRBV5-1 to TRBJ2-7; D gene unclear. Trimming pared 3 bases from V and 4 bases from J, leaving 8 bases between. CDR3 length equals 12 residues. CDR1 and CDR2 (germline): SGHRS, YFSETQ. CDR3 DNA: TGCGCCAGCAGCTCGTTTGGTTACGAGCAGTACTTC. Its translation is CASSSFGYEQYF.

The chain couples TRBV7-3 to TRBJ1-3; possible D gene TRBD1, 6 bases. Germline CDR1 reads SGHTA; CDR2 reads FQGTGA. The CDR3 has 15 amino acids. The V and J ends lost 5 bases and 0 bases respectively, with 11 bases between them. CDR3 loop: CASSPTGNSGNTIYF. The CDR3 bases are TGTGCCAGCAGCCCAACAGGGAACTCTGGAAACACCATATATTTT. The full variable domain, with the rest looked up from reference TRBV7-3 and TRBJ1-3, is GAGVSQTPSNKVTEKGKYVELRCDPISGHTALYWYRQSLGQGPEFLIYFQGTGAADDSGLPNDRFFAVRPEGSVSTLKIQRTERGDSAVYLCASSPTGNSGNTIYFGEGSWLTVV.

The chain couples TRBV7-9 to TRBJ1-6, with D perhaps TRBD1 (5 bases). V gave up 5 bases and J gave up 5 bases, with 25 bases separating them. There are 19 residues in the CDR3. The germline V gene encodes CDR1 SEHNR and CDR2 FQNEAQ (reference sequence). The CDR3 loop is CASSPVRGFSNPNNSPLHF. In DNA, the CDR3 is TGTGCCAGCAGCCCCGTCCGGGGCTTTTCCAACCCAAATAATTCACCCCTCCACTTT.

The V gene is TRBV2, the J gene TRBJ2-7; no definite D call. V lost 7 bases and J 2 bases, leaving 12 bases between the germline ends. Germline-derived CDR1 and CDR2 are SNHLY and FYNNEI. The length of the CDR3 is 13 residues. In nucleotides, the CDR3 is TGTGCCAGCAATCAAGCGTGGACCTACGAGCAGTACTTC. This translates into CASNQAWTYEQYF.

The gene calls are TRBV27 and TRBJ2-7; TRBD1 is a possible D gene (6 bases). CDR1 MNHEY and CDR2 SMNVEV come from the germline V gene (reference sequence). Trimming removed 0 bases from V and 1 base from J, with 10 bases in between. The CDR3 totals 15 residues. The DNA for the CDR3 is TGTGCCAGCAGTTTATCGGGGGCAGCATCCTACGAGCAGTACTTC. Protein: CASSLSGAASYEQYF.

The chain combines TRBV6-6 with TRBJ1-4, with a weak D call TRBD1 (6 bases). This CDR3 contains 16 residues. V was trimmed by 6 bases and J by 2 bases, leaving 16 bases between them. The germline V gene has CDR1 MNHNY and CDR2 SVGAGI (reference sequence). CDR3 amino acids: CASSRDNPPTNEKLFF. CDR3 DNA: TGTGCCAGCAGCCGGGACAATCCGCCGACTAATGAAAAACTGTTTTTT.

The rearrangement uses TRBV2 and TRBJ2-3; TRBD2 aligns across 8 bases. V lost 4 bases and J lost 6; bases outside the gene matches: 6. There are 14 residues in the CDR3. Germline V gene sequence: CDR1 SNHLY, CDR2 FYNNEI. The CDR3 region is CASSVSGKGDTQYF. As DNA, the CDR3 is TGTGCCAGCAGTGTTAGCGGGAAAGGGGATACGCAGTATTTT.

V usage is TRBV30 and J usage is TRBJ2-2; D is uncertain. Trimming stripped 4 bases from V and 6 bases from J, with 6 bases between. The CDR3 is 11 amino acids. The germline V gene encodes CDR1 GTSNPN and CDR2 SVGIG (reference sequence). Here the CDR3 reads CAWTAAGELFF. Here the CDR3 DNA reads TGTGCCTGGACAGCCGCCGGGGAGCTGTTTTTT.

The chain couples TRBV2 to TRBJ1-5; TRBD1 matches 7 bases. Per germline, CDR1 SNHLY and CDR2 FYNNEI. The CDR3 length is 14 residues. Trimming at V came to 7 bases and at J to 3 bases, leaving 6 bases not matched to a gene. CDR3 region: CASTSTGSNQPQHF. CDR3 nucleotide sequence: TGTGCCAGCACCTCGACAGGGTCCAATCAGCCCCAGCATTTT.

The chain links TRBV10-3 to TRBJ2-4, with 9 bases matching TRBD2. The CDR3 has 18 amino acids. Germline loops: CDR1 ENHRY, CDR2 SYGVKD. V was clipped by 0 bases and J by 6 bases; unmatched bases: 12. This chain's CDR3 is CAISESGLAGMKGNIQYF. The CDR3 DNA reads TGTGCCATCAGTGAGTCCGGGCTAGCGGGAATGAAGGGAAACATTCAGTACTTC.

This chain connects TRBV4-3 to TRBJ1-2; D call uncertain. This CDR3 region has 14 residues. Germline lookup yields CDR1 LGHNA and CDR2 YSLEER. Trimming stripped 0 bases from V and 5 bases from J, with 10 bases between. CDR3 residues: CASSQETQVYGYTF. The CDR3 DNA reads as TGCGCCAGCAGCCAAGAGACCCAGGTTTATGGCTACACCTTC.

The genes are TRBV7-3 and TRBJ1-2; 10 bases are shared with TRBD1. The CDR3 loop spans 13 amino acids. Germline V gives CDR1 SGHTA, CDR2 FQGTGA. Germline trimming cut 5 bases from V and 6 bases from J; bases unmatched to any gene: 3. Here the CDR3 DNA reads TGTGCCAGCAGCCGTGGACAGGGGGATGGCTACACCTTC. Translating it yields CASSRGQGDGYTF.